Each of the 9 T cell receptor beta chains below was sequenced from the same sample in a study of human T cells and chemical hapten exposure. Time point meaning: patch test 3, about 24 weeks after DPC sensitization. This sample's treatment: therapeutic diphenylcyclopropenone sensitization with weekly scalp DPC. TCRdb re-analysed the RACE reads in MiXCR, keeping a single row per CDR3 protein. The data hold fewer than 100,000 distinct CDR3 sequences, with approximately 10% observed a single time. The sample consisted of whole blood, taken in connection with sensitization to the hapten diphenylcyclopropenone (DPC). The receptor set was obtained from a woman aged 30 to 39 with alopecia areata. Some clones in this sample may be carry-over from other donors' samples.

The sample holds many counts of this clonotype. This chain links TRBV28 with TRBJ2-1, with 10 bases fitting TRBD2. The CDR3 is 14 residues long. The germline V gene encodes CDR1 MDHEN and CDR2 SYDVKM. V shed 6 bases and J 5 bases; nucleotides not matched to a gene: 4. CDR3 sequence (DNA): TGTGCCAGCAGAGGGACTAGCGCCCACAATGAGCAGTTCTTC. This gives the protein CASRGTSAHNEQFF.

This clonotype was counted once. The V call is TRBV2, the J call TRBJ1-1; D gene ambiguous. The ends were cut back, 11 bases at V and 1 base at J, with 14 bases in the middle. Germline V lookup: CDR1 SNHLY, CDR2 FYNNEI. CDR3 length: 13 amino acids. CDR3 DNA sequence: TGTGCCGCCCTGGCCAGGACGAACACTGAAGCTTTCTTT. Amino acids: CAALARTNTEAFF.

This clonotype appeared many times. This rearrangement joins TRBV4-2 to TRBJ1-2, with 12 positions matching TRBD1. V lost 0 bases and J lost 8; bases outside the gene matches: 7. The CDR3 loop spans 16 amino acids. Looked up from germline, CDR1 is LGHNA and CDR2 is YNFKEQ. The CDR3 region has the DNA TGTGCCAGCAGCCAAGACCAACCGGGACAGGGGGCAGGCTACACCTTC. It yields the protein CASSQDQPGQGAGYTF.

The sample holds a few counts of this clonotype. The rearrangement uses TRBV28 and TRBJ1-4, with TRBD1 as a possible D gene (5 bases). CDR1 and CDR2 (germline): MDHEN, SYDVKM. The CDR3 runs 12 residues. V was shortened by 10 bases and J by 4 bases, with 10 bases between the two germline ends. The CDR3 protein is CATGTDNEKLFF. In nucleotides, the CDR3 is TGTGCCACCGGGACTGATAATGAAAAACTGTTTTTT.

This clonotype was observed a few times. V usage is TRBV7-9 and J usage is TRBJ2-3; tentatively, D is TRBD2 (5 bases). Germline CDR1 is SEHNR and CDR2 is FQNEAQ (reference sequence). V lost 0 bases and J lost 4, with 8 bases in between. The length of the CDR3 is 14 residues. The CDR3, as DNA: TGTGCCAGCAGCTTAGCGGGAGAGTCAGATACGCAGTATTTT. This translates into CASSLAGESDTQYF.

This clonotype showed up many times. The chain carries TRBV20-1 and TRBJ1-1, with D uncertain. Looked up from germline, CDR1 is DFQATT and CDR2 is SNEGSKA (reference sequence). There are 11 residues in the CDR3. Between the trimmed V and J ends, which lost 5 bases and 3 bases, there was a span of 7 bases. This CDR3 reads CSADRDTEAFF. As DNA, the CDR3 is TGCAGTGCTGATCGGGACACTGAAGCTTTCTTT.

This clonotype was seen repeatedly, ten times or more. The V and J genes are TRBV3-1 and TRBJ2-2; TRBD1 agrees at 10 bases. The trim removed 2 bases at V and 7 bases at J, leaving 4 bases unmatched. The CDR3 totals 15 residues. From germline, CDR1 is LGHDT and CDR2 YNNKEL (reference sequence). The CDR3 sequence: CASSQPGQGNGELFF. In DNA form, the CDR3 reads TGTGCCAGCAGCCAACCGGGACAGGGGAACGGGGAGCTGTTTTTT.

V and J are TRBV14 and TRBJ2-7; D assignment may be TRBD1 or TRBD2 (5 bases each). This CDR3 spans 15 amino acids. Per the germline V gene, CDR1 is SGHDN and CDR2 is FVKESK. V was shortened by 4 bases and J by 3 bases, with 16 bases between the two germline ends. The CDR3 nucleotides are TGTGCCAGCAGCCTGAAGCCGGGGCCCCTCTACGAGCAGTACGTC. Translation: CASSLKPGPLYEQYV.

This clonotype occurred a few times. This chain joins TRBV20-1 and TRBJ2-6; D gene ambiguous. The germline CDR1 and CDR2 sequences are DFQATT and SNEGSKA (reference sequence). There are 13 residues in the CDR3. The V and J ends lost 3 bases and 4 bases respectively, with 7 bases between them. The CDR3 DNA is TGCAGTGCTAGTGGGTCAGGGGCCAACGTCCTGACTTTC. Its translation is CSASGSGANVLTF.